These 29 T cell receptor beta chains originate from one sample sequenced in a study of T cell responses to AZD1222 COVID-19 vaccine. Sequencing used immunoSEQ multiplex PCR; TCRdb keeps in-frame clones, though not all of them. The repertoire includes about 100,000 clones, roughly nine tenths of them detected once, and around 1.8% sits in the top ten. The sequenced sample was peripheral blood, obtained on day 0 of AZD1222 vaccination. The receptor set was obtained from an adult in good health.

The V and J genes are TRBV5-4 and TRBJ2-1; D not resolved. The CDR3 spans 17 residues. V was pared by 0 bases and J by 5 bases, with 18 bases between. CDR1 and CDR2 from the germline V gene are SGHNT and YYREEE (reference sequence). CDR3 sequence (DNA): TGTGCCAGCAGCTTGGGGGCGGAGCGTACCTTGAACAATGAGCAGTTCTTC. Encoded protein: CASSLGAERTLNNEQFF.

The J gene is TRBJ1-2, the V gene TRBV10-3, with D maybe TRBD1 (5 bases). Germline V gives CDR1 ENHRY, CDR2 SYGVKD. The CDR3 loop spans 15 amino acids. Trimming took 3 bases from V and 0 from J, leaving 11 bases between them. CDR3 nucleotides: TGTGCCATCAGTGAACATGGGACGGCTAACTATGGCTACACCTTC. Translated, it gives CAISEHGTANYGYTF.

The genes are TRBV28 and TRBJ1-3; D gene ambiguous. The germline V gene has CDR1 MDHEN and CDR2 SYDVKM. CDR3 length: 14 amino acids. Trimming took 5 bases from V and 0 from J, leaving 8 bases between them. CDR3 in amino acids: CASSVDNSGNTIYF. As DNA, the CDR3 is TGTGCCAGCAGTGTAGACAACTCTGGAAACACCATATATTTT.

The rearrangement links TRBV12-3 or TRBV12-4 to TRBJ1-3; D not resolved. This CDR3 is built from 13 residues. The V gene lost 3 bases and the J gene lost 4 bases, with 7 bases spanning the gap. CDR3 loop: CASSLWQGNTIYF. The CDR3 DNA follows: TGTGCCAGCAGTTTGTGGCAGGGAAACACCATATATTTT.

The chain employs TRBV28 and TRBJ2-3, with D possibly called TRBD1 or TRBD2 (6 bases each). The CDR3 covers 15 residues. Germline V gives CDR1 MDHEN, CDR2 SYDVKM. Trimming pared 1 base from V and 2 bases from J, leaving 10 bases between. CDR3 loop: CASSLFAGHTDTQYF. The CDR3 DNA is TGTGCCAGCAGTTTATTTGCGGGACACACAGATACGCAGTATTTT.

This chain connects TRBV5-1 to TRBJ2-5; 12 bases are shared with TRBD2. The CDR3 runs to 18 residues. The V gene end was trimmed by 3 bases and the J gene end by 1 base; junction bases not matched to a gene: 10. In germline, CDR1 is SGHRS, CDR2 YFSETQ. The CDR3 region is CASSYGLAGNSIQETQYF. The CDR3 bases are TGCGCCAGCAGCTACGGACTAGCGGGGAACTCGATCCAAGAGACCCAGTACTTC. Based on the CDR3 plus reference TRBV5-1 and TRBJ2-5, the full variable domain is KAGVTQTPRYLIKTRGQQVTLSCSPISGHRSVSWYQQTPGQGLQFLFEYFSETQRNKGNFPGRFSGRQFSNSRSEMNVSTLELGDSALYLCASSYGLAGNSIQETQYFGPGTRLLVL.

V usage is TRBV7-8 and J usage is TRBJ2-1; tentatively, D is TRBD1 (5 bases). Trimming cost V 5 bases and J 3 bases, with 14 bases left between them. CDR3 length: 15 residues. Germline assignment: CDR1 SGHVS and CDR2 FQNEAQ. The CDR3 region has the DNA TGTGCCAGCAGCCCTGCCGGACAAGACTACAATGAGCAGTTCTTC. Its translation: CASSPAGQDYNEQFF.

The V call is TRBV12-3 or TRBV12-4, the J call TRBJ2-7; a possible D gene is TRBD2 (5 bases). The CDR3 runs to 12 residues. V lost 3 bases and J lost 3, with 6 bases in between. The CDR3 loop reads CASSFRGYEQYF. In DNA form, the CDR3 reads TGTGCCAGCAGTTTCCGGGGCTACGAGCAGTACTTC.

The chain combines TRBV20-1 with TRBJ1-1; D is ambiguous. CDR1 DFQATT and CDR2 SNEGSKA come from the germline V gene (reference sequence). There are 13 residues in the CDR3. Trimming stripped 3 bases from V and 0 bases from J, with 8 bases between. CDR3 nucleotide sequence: TGCAGTGCTAGTGGAGGAATGAACACTGAAGCTTTCTTT. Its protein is CSASGGMNTEAFF.

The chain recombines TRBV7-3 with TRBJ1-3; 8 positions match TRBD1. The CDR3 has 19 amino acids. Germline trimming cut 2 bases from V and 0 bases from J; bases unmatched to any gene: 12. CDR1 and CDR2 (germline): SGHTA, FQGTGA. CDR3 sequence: CASSLSRDRGNYSGNTIYF. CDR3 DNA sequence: TGTGCCAGCAGCTTATCTAGAGACAGGGGCAACTACTCTGGAAACACCATATATTTT.

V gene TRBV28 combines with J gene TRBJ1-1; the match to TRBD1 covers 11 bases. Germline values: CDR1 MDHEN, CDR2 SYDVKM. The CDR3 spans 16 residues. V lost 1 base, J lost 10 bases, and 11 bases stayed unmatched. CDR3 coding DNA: TGTGCCAGCAGTTTATTGCTTCGGACAGGGGGCGGGTTAGCTTTCTTT. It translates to CASSLLLRTGGGLAFF.

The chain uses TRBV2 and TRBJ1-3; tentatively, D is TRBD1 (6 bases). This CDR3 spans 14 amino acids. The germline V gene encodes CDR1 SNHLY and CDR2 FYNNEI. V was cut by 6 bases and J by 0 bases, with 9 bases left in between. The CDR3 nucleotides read TGTGCCAGCAGCTGGGACATCTCTGGAAACACCATATATTTT. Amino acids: CASSWDISGNTIYF.

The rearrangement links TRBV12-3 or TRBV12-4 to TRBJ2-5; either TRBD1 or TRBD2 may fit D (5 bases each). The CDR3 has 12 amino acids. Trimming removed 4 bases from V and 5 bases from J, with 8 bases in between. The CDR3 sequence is CASSSGPETQYF. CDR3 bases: TGTGCCAGCAGTTCGGGACCGGAGACCCAGTACTTC.

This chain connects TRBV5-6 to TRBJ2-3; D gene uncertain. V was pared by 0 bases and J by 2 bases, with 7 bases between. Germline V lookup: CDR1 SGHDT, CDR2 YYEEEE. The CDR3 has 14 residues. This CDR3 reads CASSLGRNTDTQYF. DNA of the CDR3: TGTGCCAGCAGCTTGGGGCGGAACACAGATACGCAGTATTTT.

CDR3 coding DNA: TGTGCCAGCAGCCCAGGGGGTACTGAAGCTTTCTTT. Translating it yields CASSPGGTEAFF. The chain carries TRBV7-6 and TRBJ1-1, with TRBD1 identical over 7 bases. Germline V CDR1 and CDR2: SGHVS, FNYEAQ. The CDR3 is 12 amino acids. V shed 5 bases, J shed 5 bases, and the junction held 2 bases outside the gene matches. Looking up the rest from reference TRBV7-6 and TRBJ1-1 gives the full variable domain: GAGVSQSPRYKVTKRGQDVALRCDPISGHVSLYWYRQALGQGPEFLTYFNYEAQQDKSGLPNDRFSAERPEGSISTLTIQRTEQRDSAMYRCASSPGGTEAFFGQGTRLTVV.

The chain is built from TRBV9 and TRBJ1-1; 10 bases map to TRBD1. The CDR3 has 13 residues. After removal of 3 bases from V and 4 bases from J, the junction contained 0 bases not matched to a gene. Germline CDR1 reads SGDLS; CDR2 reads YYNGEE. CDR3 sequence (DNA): TGTGCCAGCAGCGGACAGGGGGCCACTGAAGCTTTCTTT. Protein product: CASSGQGATEAFF.

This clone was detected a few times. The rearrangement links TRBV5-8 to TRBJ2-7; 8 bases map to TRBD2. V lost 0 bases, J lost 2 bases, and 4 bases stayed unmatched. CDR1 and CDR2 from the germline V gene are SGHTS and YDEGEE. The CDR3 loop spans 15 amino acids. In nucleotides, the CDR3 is TGTGCCAGCAGCTTGGTCGGCGGGAGGACCTACGAGCAGTACTTC. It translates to CASSLVGGRTYEQYF. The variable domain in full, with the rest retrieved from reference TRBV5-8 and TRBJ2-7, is EAGVTQSPTHLIKTRGQQATLRCSPISGHTSVYWYQQALGLGLQFLLWYDEGEERNRGNFPPRFSGRQFPNYSSELNVNALELEDSALYLCASSLVGGRTYEQYFGPGTRLTVT.

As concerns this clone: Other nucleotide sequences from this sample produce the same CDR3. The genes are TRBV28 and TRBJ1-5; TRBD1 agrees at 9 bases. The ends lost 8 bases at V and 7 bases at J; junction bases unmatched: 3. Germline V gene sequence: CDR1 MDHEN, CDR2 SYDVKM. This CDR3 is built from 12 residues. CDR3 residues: CASRQGDQPQHF. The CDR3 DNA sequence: TGTGCCAGCCGACAGGGGGACCAGCCCCAGCATTTT.

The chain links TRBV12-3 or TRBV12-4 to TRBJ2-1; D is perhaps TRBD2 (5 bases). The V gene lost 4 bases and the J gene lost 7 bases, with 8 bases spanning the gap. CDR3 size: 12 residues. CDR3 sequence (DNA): TGTGCCAGCAGTTACCCGGGGAATGAGCAGTTCTTC. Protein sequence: CASSYPGNEQFF.

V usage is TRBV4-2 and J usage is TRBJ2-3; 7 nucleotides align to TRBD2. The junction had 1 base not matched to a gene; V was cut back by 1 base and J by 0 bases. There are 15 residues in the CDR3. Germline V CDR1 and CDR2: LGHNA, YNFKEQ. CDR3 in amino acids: CASSQVGGSTDTQYF. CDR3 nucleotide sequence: TGTGCCAGCAGCCAAGTGGGGGGGAGCACAGATACGCAGTATTTT.

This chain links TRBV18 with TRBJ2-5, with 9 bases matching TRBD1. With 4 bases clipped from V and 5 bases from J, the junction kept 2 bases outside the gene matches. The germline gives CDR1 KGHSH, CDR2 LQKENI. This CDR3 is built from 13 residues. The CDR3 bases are TGTGCCAGCTCACGGGACAGGGCTGAGACCCAGTACTTC. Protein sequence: CASSRDRAETQYF. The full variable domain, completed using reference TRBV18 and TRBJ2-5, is NAGVMQNPRHLVRRRGQEARLRCSPMKGHSHVYWYRQLPEEGLKFMVYLQKENIIDESGMPKERFSAEFPKEGPSILRIQQVVRGDSAAYFCASSRDRAETQYFGPGTRLLVL.

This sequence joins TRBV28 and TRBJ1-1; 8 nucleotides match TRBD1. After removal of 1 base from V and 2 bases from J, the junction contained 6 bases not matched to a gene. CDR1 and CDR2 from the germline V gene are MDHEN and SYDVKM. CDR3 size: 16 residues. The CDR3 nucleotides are TGTGCCAGCAGTTTATCCCCTGGACAGGGTAACACTGAAGCTTTCTTT. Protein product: CASSLSPGQGNTEAFF.

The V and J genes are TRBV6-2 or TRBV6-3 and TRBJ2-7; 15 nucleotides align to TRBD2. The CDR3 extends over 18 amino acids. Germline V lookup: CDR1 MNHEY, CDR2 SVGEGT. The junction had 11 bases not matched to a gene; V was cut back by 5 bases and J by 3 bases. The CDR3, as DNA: TGTGCCAGCAGTAACCGGACTAGCGGGAGGGCCCCTATCTACGAGCAGTACTTC. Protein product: CASSNRTSGRAPIYEQYF.

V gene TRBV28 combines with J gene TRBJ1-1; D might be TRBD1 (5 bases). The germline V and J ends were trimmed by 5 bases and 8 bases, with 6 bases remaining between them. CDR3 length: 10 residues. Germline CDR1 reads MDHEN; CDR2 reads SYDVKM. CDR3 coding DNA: TGTGCCAGCAGTCGGGGGGAAGCTTTCTTT. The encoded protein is CASSRGEAFF.

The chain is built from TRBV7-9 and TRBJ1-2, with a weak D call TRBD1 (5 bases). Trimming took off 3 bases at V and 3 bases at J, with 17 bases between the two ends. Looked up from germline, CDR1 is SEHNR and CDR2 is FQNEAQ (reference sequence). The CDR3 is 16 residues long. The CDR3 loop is CASSLAPTGRDYGYTF. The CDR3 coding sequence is TGTGCCAGCAGCTTGGCTCCCACGGGCAGGGACTATGGCTACACCTTC.

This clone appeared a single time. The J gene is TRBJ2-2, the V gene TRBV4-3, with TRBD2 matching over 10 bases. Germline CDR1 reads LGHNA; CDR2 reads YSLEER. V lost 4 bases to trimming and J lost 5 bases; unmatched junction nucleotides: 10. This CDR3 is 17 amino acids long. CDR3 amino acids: CASSLRPSGRGTGELFF. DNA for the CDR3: TGCGCCAGCAGCCTCCGCCCGAGCGGGAGGGGTACCGGGGAGCTGTTTTTT.

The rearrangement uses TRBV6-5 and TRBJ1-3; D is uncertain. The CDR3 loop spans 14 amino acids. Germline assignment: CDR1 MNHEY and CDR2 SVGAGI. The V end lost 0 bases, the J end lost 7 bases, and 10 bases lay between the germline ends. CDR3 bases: TGTGCCAGCAGTTACTCGATTCTGGAGAACACCATATATTTT. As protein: CASSYSILENTIYF.

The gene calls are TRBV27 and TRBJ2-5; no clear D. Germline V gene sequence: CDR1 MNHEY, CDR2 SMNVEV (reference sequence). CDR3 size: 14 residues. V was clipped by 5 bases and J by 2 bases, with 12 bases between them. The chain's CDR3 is CASSPRIEQETQYF. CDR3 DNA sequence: TGTGCCAGCAGTCCCCGTATAGAGCAAGAGACCCAGTACTTC.

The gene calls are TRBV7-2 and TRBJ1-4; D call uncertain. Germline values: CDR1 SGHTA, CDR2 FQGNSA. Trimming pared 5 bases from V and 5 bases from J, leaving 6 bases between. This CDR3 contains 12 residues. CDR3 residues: CASSRRNEKLFF. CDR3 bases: TGTGCCAGCAGCCGAAGAAATGAAAAACTGTTTTTT.